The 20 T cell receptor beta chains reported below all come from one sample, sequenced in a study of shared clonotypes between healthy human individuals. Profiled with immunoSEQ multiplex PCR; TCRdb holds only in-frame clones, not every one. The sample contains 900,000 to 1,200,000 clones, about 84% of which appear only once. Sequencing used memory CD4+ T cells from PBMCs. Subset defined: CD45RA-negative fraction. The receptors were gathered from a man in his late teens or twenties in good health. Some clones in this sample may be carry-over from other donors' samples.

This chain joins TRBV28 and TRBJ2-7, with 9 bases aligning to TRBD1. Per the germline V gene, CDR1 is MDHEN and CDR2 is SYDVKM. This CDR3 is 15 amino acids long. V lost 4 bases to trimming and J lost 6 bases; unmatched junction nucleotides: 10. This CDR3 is CASSYTGTGSPEQYF. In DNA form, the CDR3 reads TGTGCCAGCAGTTACACCGGGACAGGGTCACCCGAGCAGTACTTC.

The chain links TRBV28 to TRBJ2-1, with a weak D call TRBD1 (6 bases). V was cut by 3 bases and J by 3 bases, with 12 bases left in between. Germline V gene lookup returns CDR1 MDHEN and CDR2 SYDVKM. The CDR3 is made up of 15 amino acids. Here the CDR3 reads CASSLAGTLYNEQFF. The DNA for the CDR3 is TGTGCCAGCAGTTTGGCCGGGACACTCTACAATGAGCAGTTCTTC.

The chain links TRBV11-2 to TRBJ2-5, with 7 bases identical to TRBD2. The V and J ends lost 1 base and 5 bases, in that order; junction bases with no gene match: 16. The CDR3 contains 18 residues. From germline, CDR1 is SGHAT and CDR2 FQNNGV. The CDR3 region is CASSLVRTGGGFGETQYF. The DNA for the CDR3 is TGTGCCAGCAGCTTAGTTCGGACGGGAGGTGGGTTTGGCGAGACCCAGTACTTC.

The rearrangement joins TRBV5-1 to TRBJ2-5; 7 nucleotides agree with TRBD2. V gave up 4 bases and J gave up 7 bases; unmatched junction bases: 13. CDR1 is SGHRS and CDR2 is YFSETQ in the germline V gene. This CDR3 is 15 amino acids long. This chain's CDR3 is CASSQGDGRVGTQYF. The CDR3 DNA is TGCGCCAGCAGCCAGGGCGATGGGAGGGTTGGGACCCAGTACTTC. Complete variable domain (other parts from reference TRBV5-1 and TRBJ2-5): KAGVTQTPRYLIKTRGQQVTLSCSPISGHRSVSWYQQTPGQGLQFLFEYFSETQRNKGNFPGRFSGRQFSNSRSEMNVSTLELGDSALYLCASSQGDGRVGTQYFGPGTRLLVL.

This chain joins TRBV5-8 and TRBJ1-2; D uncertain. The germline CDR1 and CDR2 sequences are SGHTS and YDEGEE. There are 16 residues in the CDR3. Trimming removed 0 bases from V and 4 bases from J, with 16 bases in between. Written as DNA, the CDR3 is TGTGCCAGCAGCTTGGCCGACGGTGGACGGAGCTATGGCTACACCTTC. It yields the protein CASSLADGGRSYGYTF.

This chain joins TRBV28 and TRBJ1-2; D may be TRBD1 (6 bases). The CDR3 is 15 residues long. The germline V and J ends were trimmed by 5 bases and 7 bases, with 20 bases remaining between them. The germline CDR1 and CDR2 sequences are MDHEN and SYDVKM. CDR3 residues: CASSPLRQEYSGYTF. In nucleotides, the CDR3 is TGTGCCAGCAGTCCCCTGAGACAGGAATACTCTGGCTACACCTTC.

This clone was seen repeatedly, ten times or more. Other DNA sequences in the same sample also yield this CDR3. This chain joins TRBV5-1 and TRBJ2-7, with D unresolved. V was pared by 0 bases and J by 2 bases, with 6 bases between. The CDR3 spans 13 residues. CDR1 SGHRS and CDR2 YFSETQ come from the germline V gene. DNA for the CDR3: TGCGCCAGCAGCTTGGGCCCAGCCTACGAGCAGTACTTC. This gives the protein CASSLGPAYEQYF.

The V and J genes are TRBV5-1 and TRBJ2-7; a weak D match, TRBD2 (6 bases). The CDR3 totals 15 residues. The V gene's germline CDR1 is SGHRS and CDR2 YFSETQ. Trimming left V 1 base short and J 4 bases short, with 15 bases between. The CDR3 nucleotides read TGCGCCAGCAGCTTGAGATTCCAGGGAGGTTACGAGCAGTACTTC. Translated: CASSLRFQGGYEQYF.

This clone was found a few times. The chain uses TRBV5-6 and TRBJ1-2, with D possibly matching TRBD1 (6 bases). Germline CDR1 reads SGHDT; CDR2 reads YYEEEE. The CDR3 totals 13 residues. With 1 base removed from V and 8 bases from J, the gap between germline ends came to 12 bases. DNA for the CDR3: TGTGCCAGCAGCTTGACTGAGGGGGTCGGCTACACCTTC. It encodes CASSLTEGVGYTF.

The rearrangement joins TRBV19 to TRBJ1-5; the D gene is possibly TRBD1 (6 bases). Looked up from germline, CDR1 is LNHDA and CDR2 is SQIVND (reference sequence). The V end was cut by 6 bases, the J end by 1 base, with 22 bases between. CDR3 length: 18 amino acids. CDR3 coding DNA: TGTGCCAGTAGCTTCGGTCGCCGGGGGGCGATAAGCAATCAGCCCCAGCATTTT. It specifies CASSFGRRGAISNQPQHF.

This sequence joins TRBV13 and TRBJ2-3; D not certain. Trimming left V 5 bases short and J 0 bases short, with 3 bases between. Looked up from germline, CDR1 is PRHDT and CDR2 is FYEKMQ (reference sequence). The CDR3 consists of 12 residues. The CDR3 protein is CASSLSTDTQYF. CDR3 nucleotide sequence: TGTGCCAGCAGCCTAAGCACAGATACGCAGTATTTT.

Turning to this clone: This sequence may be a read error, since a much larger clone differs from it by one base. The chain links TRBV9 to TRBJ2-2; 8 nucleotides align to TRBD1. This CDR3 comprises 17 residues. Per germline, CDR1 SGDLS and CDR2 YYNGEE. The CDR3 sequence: CTSSGRTGRALGGELFF. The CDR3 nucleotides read TGTACCAGCAGTGGAAGGACAGGGCGGGCTTTAGGCGGGGAGCTGTTTTTT.

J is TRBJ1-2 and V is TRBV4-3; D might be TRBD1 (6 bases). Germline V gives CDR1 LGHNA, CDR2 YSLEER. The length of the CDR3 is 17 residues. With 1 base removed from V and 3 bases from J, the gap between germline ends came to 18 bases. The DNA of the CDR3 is TGCGCCAGCAGCCAAGCCGTCAGGGGCGGATCGGACTATGGCTACACCTTC. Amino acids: CASSQAVRGGSDYGYTF.

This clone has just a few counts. CDR3 in amino acids: CASSERFSGGTEAFF. CDR3 nucleotides: TGTGCCAGCAGTGAAAGGTTCTCAGGGGGCACTGAAGCTTTCTTT. This chain connects TRBV2 to TRBJ1-1; TRBD1 agrees at 7 bases. The CDR3 loop spans 15 amino acids. V lost 2 bases, J lost 4 bases, and 7 bases stayed unmatched. CDR1 and CDR2 (germline): SNHLY, FYNNEI.

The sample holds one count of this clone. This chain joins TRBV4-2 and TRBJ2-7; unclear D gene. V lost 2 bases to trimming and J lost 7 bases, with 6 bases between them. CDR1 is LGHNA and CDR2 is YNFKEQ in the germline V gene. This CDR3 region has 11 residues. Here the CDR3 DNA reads TGTGCCAGCAGCCAAAGCTTGGAGCAGTACTTC. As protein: CASSQSLEQYF.

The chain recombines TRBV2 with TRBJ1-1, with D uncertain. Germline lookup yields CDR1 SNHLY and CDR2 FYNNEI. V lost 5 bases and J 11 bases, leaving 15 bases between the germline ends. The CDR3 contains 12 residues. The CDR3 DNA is TGTGCCAGCAGTTTTAGTCGGGATCGGGCTTTCTTT. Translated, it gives CASSFSRDRAFF.

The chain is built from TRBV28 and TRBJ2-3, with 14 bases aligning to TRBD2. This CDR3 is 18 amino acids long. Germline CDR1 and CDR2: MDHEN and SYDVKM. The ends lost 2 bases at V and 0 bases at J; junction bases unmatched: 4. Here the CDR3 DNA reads TGTGCCAGCAGTTTAGGACTAGCGGGAGGCCACAGCACAGATACGCAGTATTTT. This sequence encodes CASSLGLAGGHSTDTQYF.

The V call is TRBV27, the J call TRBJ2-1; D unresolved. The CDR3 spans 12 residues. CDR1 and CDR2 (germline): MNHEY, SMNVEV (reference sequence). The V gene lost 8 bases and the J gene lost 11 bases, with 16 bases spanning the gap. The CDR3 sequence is CASCPTGRKQFF. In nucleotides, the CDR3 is TGTGCCAGCTGCCCGACGGGTAGAAAGCAGTTCTTC.

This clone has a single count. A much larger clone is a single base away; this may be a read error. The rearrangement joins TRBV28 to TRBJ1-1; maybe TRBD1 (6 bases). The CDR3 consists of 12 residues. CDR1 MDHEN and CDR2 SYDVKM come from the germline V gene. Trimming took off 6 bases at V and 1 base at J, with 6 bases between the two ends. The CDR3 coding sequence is TGTGCCAGCAGGGACAGGAACACTGAAGCTTTCTTT. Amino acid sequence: CASRDRNTEAFF.

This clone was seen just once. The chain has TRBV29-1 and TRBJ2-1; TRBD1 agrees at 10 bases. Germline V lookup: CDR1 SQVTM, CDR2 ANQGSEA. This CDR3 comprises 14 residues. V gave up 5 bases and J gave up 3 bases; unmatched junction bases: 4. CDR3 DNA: TGCAGCGTTACCCGGGACAGGGGCTACAATGAGCAGTTCTTC. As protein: CSVTRDRGYNEQFF.